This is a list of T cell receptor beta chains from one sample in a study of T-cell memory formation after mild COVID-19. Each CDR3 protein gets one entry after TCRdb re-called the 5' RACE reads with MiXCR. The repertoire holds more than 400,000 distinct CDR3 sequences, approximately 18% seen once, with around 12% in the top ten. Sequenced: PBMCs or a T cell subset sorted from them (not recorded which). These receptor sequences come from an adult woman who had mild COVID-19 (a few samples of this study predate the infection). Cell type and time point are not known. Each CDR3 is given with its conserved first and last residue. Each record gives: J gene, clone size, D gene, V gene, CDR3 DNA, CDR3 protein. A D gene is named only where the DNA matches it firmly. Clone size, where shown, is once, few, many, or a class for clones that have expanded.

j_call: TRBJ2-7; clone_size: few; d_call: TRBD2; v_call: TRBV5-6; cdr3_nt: TGTGCCAGCAGCCCAGAAGGGACCACCTGGCTAGCGGGACGCGAGCAGTACTTC; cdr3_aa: CASSPEGTTWLAGREQYF
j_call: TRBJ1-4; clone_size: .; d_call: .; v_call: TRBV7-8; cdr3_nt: TGTGCCAGCAGCTTCCTCAGGGAGTCTAATGAAAAACTGTTTTTT; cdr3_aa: CASSFLRESNEKLFF
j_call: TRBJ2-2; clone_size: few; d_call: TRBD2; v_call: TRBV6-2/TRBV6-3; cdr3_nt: TGTGCCAGCTCCCTTGTAGGGACTACCACTACGTTATCCGGGGAGCTGTTTTTT; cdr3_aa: CASSLVGTTTTLSGELFF
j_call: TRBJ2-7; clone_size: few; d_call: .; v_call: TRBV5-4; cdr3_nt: TGTGCCAGCAGCTTGAGGCCAGTTAACGAGCAGTACTTC; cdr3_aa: CASSLRPVNEQYF
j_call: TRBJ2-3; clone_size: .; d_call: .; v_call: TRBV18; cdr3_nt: TGTGCCAGCTCACCGGGACCCGGCACAGATACGCAGTATTTT; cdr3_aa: CASSPGPGTDTQYF
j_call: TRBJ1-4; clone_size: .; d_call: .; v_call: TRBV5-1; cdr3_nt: TGCGCCAGCAGCTTGGTACGGAATTCTAATGAAAAACTGTTTTTT; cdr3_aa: CASSLVRNSNEKLFF
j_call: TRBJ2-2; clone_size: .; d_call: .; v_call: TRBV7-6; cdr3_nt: TGTGCCAGCAGCTCTGAATGGGGAGTGGGAACCGGGGAGCTGTTTTTT; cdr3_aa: CASSSEWGVGTGELFF
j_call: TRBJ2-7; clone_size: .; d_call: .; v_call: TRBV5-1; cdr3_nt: TGCGCCAGCAGCTTGGCGGACAGCGGCTACGAGCAGTACTTC; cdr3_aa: CASSLADSGYEQYF
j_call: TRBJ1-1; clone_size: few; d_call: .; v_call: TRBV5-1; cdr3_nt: TGCGCCAGCAGCTTTGGGCAGGCAGAGAACACTGAAGCTTTCTTT; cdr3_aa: CASSFGQAENTEAFF
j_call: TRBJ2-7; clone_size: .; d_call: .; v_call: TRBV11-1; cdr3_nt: TGTGCCAGCAGCCCCGAGGGGGGGACAGTGATTTACGAGCAGTACTTC; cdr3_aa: CASSPEGGTVIYEQYF
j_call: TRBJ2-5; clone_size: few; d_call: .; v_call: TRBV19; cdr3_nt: TGTGCCAGTAGTATTTTTCGGGCCGGGGAGACCCAGTACTTC; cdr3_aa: CASSIFRAGETQYF
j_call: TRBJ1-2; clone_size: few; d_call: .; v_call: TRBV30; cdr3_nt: TGTGCCTGGAGTTTGTCGGGTGTCCATGGCTACACCTTC; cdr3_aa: CAWSLSGVHGYTF
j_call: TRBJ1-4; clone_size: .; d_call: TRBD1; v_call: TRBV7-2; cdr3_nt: TGTGCCAGCAGCCCGGGGGGGACAGGGGTCGAAAAACTGTTTTTT; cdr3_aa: CASSPGGTGVEKLFF
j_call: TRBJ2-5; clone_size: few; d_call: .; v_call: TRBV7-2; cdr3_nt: TGTGCCAGCAGCACTAGGGCGGGAAGAGGAGAGACCCAGTACTTC; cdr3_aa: CASSTRAGRGETQYF
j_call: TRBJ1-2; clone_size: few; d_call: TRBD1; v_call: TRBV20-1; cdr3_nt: TGCAGTGCTAGACCAACCGACAGGGTGACAAGTGGCTACACCTTC; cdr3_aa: CSARPTDRVTSGYTF
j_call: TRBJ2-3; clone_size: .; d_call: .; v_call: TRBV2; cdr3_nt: TGTGCCAGCAGTGACCGGCTGGGGGGCTCTAGCACAGATACGCAGTATTTT; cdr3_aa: CASSDRLGGSSTDTQYF
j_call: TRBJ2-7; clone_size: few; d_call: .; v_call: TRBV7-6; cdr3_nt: TGTGCCAGCAGCTTAGGGTTAGGTCCGTCCTACGAGCAGTACTTC; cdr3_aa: CASSLGLGPSYEQYF
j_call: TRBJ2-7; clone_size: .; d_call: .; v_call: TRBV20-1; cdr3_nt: TGCAGTGCTAGGGCAGGGAAGTACTACGAGCAGTACTTC; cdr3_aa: CSARAGKYYEQYF
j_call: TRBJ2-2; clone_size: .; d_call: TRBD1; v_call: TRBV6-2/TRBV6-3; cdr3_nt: TGTGCCAGCAGGAGGACAGGGGTTAACACCGGGGAGCTGTTTTTT; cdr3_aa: CASRRTGVNTGELFF
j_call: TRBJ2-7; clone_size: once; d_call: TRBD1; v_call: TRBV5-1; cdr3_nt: TGCGCCACCAGAGTAGGGGACAGCTCCTACGAGCAGTACTTC; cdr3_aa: CATRVGDSSYEQYF
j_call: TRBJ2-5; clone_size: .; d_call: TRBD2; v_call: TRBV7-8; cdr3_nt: TGTGCCAGCAGCTTAGCTACTTTAGCGGGGGGGTCCTTCCAAGAGACCCAGTACTTC; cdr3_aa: CASSLATLAGGSFQETQYF
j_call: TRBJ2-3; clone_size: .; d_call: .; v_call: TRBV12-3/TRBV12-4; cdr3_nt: TGTGCCAGCAAAGATTGGACATATACGCAGTATTTT; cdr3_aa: CASKDWTYTQYF
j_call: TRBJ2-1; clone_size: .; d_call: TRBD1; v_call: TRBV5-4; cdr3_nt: TGTGCCAGCAGCGTCGGGACAGCTGAGCAGTTCTTC; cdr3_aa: CASSVGTAEQFF
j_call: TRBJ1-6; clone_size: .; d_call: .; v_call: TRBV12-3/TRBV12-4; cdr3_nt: TGTGCCAGCAGATTCTCAGGGGACTATTCACCCATCCACTTT; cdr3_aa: CASRFSGDYSPIHF
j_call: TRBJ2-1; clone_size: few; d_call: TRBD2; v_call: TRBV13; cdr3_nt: TGTGCCAGCAGCTCGAGGACTAGCGGGAGGTTTAATGAGCAGTTCTTC; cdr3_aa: CASSSRTSGRFNEQFF
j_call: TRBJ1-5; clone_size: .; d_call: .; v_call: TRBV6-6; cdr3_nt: TGTGCCAGCAGTGGAAAGGGGGACCAGCCCCAGCATTTT; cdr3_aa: CASSGKGDQPQHF
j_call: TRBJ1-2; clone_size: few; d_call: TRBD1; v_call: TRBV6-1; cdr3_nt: TGTGCCAGCGAAGACTGGGGACAGATCTATGGCTACACCTTC; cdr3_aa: CASEDWGQIYGYTF
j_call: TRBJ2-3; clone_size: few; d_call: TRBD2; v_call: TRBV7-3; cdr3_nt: TGTGCCAGCAGCTTAACGGGTACTAGCGGAGGGAGGGCAGATACGCAGTATTTT; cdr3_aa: CASSLTGTSGGRADTQYF
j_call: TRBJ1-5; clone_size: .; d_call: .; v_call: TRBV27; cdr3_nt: TGTGCCAGCAGTTTAGAGGGACAAAATCAGCCCCAGCATTTT; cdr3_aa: CASSLEGQNQPQHF
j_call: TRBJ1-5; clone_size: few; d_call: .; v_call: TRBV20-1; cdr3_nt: TGCAGTGCTAGGGTACAAAGCAATCAGCCCCAGCATTTT; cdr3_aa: CSARVQSNQPQHF
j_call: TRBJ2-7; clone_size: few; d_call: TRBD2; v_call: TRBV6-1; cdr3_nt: TGTGCCAGCAGACCGTGGGGACTAGCGGGATGGGGAAGCTTC; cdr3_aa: CASRPWGLAGWGSF
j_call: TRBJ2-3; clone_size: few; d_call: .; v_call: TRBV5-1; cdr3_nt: TGCGCCAGCAGCCCCGACTCAGGTGGGCTCCGTACGCAGTATTTT; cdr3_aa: CASSPDSGGLRTQYF
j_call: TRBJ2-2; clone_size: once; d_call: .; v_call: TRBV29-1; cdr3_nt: TGCAGCGTGCGGGGTACAGGGACCGGGGAGCTGTTTTTT; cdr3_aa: CSVRGTGTGELFF
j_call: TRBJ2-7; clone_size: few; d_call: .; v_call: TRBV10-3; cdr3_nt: TGTGCCATCAGCCAAAGCTCCTACGAGCAGTACTTC; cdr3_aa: CAISQSSYEQYF
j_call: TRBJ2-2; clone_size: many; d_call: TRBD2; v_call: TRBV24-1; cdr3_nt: TGTGCCACCAGCGGGACTAGCGGGCCACGGAGGGAGCTGTTTTTT; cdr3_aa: CATSGTSGPRRELFF
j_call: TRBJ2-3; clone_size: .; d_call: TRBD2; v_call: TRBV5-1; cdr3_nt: TGCGCCAGCAGCTTGGAAAGACTAGCGGGGGACCAGGATACGCAGTATTTT; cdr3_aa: CASSLERLAGDQDTQYF
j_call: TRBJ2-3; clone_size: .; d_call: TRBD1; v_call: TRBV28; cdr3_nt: TGTGCCAGCAGTTTATCTGGGACAGGGACCACAGATACGCAGTATTTT; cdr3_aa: CASSLSGTGTTDTQYF
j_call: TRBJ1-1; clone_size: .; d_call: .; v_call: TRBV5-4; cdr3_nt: TGTGCCAGCAGCTTGGGGACAGTCATTCAAGGTGAAGCTTTCTTT; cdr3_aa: CASSLGTVIQGEAFF
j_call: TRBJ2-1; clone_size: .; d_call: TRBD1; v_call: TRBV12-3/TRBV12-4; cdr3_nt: TGTGCCAGCAGTTTGCGACAGGGAGACAATGAGCAGTTCTTC; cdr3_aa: CASSLRQGDNEQFF